The T cell receptor (beta chain) described here comes from a study of a mutant IDH1 vaccine in newly diagnosed glioma. The overall study: Previous treatment comprised radiotherapy, temozolomide, or both, mostly both. Study conclusions and caveats: Pseudoprogression looked unconnected to shifts in top peripheral T cell clonotypes. Of all patients, around 94% showed vaccine-induced immune responses.

Assay: immunoSEQ multiplex PCR; the TCRdb copy retains only in-frame clones and omits some. Of just under 95,000 clones listed, roughly 75% are singletons. With respect to this clone: Its antigen is unknown.

Time point in this sample: baseline, week 1 (first vaccination visit). This sample's treatment: pre-vaccination baseline after standard-of-care therapy. New WHO grade 3 or 4 IDH1-mutant, ATRX-lost astrocytomas were present in all donors. V lost 5 bases, J lost 10 bases, and 11 bases lay in between. The germline V gene has CDR1 MDHEN and CDR2 SYDVKM. CDR3 length: 12 residues. The chain has TRBV28 and TRBJ2-2, with D possibly being TRBD1 (5 bases). This specimen consisted of PBMCs, obtained from a glioma patient treated with radiotherapy, temozolomide or both. The TCR originated in a man aged 40-49 years with glioma. DNA of the CDR3: TGTGCCAGCAGTCAGCAGGGCGTGGAGCTGTTTTTT. It yields the protein CASSQQGVELFF.